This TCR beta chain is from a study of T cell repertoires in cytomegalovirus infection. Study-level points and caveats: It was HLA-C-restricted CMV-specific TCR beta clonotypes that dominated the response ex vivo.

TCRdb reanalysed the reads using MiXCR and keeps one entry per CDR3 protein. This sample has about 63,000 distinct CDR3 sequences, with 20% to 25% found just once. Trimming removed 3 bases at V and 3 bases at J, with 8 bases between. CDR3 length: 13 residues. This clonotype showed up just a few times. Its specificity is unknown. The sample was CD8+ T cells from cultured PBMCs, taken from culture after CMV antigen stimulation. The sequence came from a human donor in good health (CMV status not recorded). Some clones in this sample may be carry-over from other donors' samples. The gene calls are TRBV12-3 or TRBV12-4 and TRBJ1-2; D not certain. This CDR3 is CASSFNRDYGYTF. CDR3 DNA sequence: TGTGCCAGCAGTTTCAACAGAGACTATGGCTACACCTTC.